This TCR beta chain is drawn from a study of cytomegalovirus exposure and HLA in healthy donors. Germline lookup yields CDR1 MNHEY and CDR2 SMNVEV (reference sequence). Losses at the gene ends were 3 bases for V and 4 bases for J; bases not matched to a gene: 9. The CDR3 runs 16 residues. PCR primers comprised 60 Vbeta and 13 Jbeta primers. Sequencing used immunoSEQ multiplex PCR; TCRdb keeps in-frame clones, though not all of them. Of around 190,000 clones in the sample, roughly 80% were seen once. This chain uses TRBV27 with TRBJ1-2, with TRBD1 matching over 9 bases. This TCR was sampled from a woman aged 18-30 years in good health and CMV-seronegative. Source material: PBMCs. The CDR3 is CASSFTLQGAPYGYTF. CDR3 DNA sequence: TGTGCCAGCAGTTTCACCCTACAGGGGGCTCCCTATGGCTACACCTTC.